This T cell receptor beta chain was recorded in a study of graft-versus-host responses after intestinal transplantation. The protocol was immunoSEQ multiplex PCR, while the TCRdb copy is restricted to in-frame clones and leaves out a portion. The sample lists around 88,000 clones, around four fifths occurring once. Germline V gene lookup returns CDR1 MRHNA and CDR2 SNTAGT. Trimming removed 3 bases at V and 2 bases at J, with 11 bases between. This CDR3 has 15 residues. In regard to this clone: The antigen is undetermined.

V gene TRBV6-4 combines with J gene TRBJ2-1, with D possibly matching TRBD2 (5 bases). This TCR was recovered from a human donor who received an intestinal transplant. The sample consisted of unstimulated CD8+ T cells sorted from spleen or lymph node cells, taken before intestinal transplant. The CDR3 region is CASSEGVRAYNEQFF. Written as DNA, the CDR3 is TGTGCCAGCAGTGAAGGAGTGAGGGCCTACAATGAGCAGTTCTTC.